The clone carrying this T cell receptor (beta chain) was recorded at least ten times. Antigen: not known. The data derive from a study of molecular identifiers for immune sequencing clone quantification. TCRdb re-called the PCR reads with MiXCR, one entry per CDR3 protein. Among approximately 590,000 distinct CDR3 sequences, over 25% were seen once, and the ten largest hold 0.7% to 0.95%. General study results and limits: Whereas clones above 20 RNA copies held under 1% of naive-cell molecules, they held over 98% of effector molecules. Researchers reportedly could pick up spiked Jurkat TCR RNA from one cell mixed into 1 million or so naive cells.

This receptor was identified in a human donor in good health. Some libraries in this study had Jurkat cell RNA spiked in. The source material was naive CD8+ T cells from blood, with Jurkat cell RNA spiked in. Subset specified: FACS-sorted CD8+CD4-CCR7+CD45RA+ naive T cells.

The DNA of the CDR3 is TGTGCCAGCACTACCCCGGGACGCCTCCGTGATCAGCCCCAGCATTTT. Protein: CASTTPGRLRDQPQHF. J is TRBJ1-5 and V is TRBV7-9, with D possibly being TRBD1 (5 bases). This CDR3 region has 16 residues. V was shortened by 7 bases and J by 5 bases, with 21 bases between the two germline ends. Per germline, CDR1 SEHNR and CDR2 FQNEAQ (reference sequence).